This T cell receptor beta chain was observed in a study of post-analysis software for immune sequencing data. Study-wide context: The disease courses covered relapsing-remitting, secondary progressive and progressive-relapsing multiple sclerosis.

Study outcomes and limitations: Multiple sclerosis patients had significantly lower normalized Chao1 diversity than controls. With F measure, samples from one preparation batch clustered together strongly. Patients carried roughly 5 TRBV segments more frequently than controls did, and TRBV5-6, TRBV5-1 and TRBV20-1 were among them.

The TCR beta cDNA libraries carried unique molecular identifiers. TCRdb re-called the PCR reads with MiXCR, one entry per CDR3 protein. The sample holds fewer than 700,000 distinct CDR3 sequences, 40% to 50% seen once. V was clipped by 5 bases and J by 8 bases, with 12 bases between them. CDR1 and CDR2 from the germline V gene are MNHEY and SVGAGI. The CDR3 loop spans 12 amino acids. This clonotype was counted between two and nine times. Its cognate antigen is unknown. The source of this sequence is a girl between 5 and 17 years old with multiple sclerosis. The sequencing sample was made of blood. The V and J genes are TRBV6-5 and TRBJ1-2; D possibly corresponds to TRBD1 (6 bases). CDR3 residues: CASSMGGHGYTF. CDR3 nucleotide sequence: TGTGCCAGCAGTATGGGGGGGCACGGCTACACCTTC.